The table lists the clone carrying this T cell receptor (beta chain) with a few counts. Amplified regions were TCR beta CDR3 sequences from RNA transcripts. The primer set for the first-round RT-PCR of the TCR CDR3 was HTBI. Using its own MiXCR run on the multiplex PCR reads, TCRdb lists one record per CDR3 protein. Of 450,000 to 650,000 distinct CDR3 sequences in the sample, 14% were seen once. The J segment lost 6 bases and the V segment lost 4 bases, leaving 12 bases of the junction unmatched. This CDR3 is built from 16 residues. Germline-derived CDR1 and CDR2 are SGHVS and FQNEAQ. Around 9.9 ml of fresh peripheral blood supplied the PBMCs. The data originate from a study of T cells in Graves' hyperthyroidism and ophthalmopathy. The overall study: Sampling of peripheral blood happened at initial diagnosis, prior to any treatment.

The source material was blood. The chain recombines TRBV7-8 with TRBJ2-1, with 7 positions matching TRBD2. This TCR was sampled from a woman in her late teens or twenties with Graves' ophthalmopathy. CDR3 amino acids: CASSWARSGSLNEQFF. The CDR3, as DNA: TGTGCCAGCAGCTGGGCCCGTAGCGGGTCTCTCAATGAGCAGTTCTTC.